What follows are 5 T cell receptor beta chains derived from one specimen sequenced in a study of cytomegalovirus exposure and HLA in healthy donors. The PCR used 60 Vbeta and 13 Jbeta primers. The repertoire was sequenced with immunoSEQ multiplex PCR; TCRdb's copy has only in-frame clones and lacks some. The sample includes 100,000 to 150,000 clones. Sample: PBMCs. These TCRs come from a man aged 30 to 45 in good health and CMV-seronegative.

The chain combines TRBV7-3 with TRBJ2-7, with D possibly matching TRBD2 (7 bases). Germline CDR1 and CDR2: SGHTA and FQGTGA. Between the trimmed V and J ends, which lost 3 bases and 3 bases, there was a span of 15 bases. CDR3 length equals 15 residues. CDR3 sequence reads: CASSLARGAGYEQYF. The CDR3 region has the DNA TGTGCCAGCAGCTTGGCTCGGGGGGCTGGCTACGAGCAGTACTTC.

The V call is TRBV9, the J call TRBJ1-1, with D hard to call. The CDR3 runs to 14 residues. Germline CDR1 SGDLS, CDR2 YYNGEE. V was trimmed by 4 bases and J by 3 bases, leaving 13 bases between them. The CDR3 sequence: CASSPQLAYTEAFF. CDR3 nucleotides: TGTGCCAGCAGCCCACAGTTGGCCTACACTGAAGCTTTCTTT.

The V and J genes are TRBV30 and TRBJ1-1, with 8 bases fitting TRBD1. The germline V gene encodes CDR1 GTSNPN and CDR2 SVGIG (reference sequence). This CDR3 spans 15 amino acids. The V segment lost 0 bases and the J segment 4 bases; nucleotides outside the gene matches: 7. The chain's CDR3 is CAWSVGQGAVTEAFF. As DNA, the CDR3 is TGTGCCTGGAGTGTCGGGCAGGGGGCGGTCACTGAAGCTTTCTTT.

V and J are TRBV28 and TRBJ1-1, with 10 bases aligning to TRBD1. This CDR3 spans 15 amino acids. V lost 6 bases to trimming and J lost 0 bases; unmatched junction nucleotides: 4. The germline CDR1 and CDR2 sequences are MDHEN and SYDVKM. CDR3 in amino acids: CASRPGQGMNTEAFF. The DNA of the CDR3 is TGTGCCAGCAGACCGGGACAGGGGATGAACACTGAAGCTTTCTTT.

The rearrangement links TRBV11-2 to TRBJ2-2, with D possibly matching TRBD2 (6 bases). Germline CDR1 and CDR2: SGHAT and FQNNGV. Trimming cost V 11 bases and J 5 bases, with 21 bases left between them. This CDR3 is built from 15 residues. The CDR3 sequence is CAGTRGGDGTGELFF. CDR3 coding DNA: TGTGCCGGAACAAGAGGAGGGGATGGGACCGGGGAGCTGTTTTTT.